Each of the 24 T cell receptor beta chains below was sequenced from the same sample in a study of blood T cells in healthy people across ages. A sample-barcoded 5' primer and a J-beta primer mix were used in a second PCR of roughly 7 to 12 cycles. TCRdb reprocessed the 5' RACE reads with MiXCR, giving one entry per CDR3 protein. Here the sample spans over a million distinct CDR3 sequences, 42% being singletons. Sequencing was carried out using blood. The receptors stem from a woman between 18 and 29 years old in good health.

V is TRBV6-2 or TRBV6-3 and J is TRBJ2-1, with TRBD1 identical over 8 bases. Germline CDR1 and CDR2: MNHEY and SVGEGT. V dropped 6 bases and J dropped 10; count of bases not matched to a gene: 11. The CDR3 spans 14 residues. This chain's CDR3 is CASRGQALVREQFF. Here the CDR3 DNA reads TGTGCCAGCAGGGGACAGGCGCTTGTTAGGGAGCAGTTCTTC.

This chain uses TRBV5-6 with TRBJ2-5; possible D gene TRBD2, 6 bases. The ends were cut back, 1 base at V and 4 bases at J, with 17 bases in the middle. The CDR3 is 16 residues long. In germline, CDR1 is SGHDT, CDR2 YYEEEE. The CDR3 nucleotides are TGTGCCAGCAGCTTGAGGGGTTCCGGGAGAGCAGAGACCCAGTACTTC. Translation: CASSLRGSGRAETQYF.

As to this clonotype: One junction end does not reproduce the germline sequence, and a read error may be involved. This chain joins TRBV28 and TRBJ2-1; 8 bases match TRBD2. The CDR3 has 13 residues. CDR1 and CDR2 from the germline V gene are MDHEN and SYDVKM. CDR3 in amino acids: CASGLAGQETQFF. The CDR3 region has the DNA TGTGCCAGCGGTTTAGCGGGGCAAGAGACCCAGTTCTTC.

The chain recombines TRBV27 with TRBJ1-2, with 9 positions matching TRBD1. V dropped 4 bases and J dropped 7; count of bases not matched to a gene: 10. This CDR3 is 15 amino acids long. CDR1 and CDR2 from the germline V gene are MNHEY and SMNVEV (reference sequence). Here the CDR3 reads CASSYRSGQGIGYTF. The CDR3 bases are TGTGCCAGCAGTTATAGGTCGGGACAGGGCATTGGCTACACCTTC.

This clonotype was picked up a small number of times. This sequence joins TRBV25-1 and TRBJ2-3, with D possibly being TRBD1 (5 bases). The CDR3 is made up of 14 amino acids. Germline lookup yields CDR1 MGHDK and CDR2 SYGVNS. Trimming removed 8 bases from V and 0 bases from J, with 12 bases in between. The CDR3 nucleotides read TGTGCCAGCGGACATTTTGGTAGCACAGATACGCAGTATTTT. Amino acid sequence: CASGHFGSTDTQYF. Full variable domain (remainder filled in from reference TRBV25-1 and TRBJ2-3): EADIYQTPRYLVIGTGKKITLECSQTMGHDKMYWYQQDPGMELHLIHYSYGVNSTEKGDLSSESTVSRIRTEHFPLTLESARPSHTSQYLCASGHFGSTDTQYFGPGTRLTVL.

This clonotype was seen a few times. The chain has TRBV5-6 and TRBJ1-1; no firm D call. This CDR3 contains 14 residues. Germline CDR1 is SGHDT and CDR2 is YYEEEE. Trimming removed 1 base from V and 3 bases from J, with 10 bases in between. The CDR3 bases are TGTGCCAGCAGCTTGTACCGGGTTGACACTGAAGCTTTCTTT. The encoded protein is CASSLYRVDTEAFF.

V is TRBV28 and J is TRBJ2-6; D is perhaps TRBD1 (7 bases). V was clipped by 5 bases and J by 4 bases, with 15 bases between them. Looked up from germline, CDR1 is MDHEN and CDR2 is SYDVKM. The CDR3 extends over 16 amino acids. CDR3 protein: CASSLGRGDGANVLTF. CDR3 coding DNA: TGTGCCAGCAGTCTAGGCAGGGGGGACGGGGCCAACGTCCTGACTTTC. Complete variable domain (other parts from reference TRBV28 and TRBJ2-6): DVKVTQSSRYLVKRTGEKVFLECVQDMDHENMFWYRQDPGLGLRLIYFSYDVKMKEKGDIPEGYSVSREKKERFSLILESASTNQTSMYLCASSLGRGDGANVLTFGAGSRLTVL.

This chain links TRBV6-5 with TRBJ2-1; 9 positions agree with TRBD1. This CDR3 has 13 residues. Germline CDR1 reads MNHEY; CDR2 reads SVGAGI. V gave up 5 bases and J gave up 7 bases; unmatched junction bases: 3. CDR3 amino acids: CASSDGTGNEQFF. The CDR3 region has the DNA TGTGCCAGCAGTGACGGGACAGGGAATGAGCAGTTCTTC.

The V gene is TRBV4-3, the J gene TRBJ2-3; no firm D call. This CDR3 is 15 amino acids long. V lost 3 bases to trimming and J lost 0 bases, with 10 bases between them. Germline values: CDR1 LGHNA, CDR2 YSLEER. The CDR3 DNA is TGCGCCAGCAGCCACCATACGGCGAGCACAGATACGCAGTATTTT. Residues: CASSHHTASTDTQYF.

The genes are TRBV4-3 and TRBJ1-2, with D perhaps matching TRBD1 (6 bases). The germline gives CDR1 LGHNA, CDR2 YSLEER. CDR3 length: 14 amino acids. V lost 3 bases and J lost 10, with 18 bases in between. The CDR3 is CASSQKNRDDDYTF. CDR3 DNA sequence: TGCGCCAGCAGCCAGAAAAACAGGGATGATGACTACACCTTC.

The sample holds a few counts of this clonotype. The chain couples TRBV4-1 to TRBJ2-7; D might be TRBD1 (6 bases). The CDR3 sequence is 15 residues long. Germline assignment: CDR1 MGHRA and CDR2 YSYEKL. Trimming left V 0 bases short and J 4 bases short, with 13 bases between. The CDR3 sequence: CASSQDSRDMYEQYF. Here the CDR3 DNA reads TGCGCCAGCAGCCAAGACTCCAGGGACATGTACGAGCAGTACTTC.

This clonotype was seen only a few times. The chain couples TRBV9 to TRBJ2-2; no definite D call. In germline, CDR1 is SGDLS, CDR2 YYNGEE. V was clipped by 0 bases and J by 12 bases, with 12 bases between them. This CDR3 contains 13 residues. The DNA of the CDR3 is TGTGCCAGCAGCGTAGGGCAATCCCAGAAGCTGTTTTTT. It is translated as CASSVGQSQKLFF.

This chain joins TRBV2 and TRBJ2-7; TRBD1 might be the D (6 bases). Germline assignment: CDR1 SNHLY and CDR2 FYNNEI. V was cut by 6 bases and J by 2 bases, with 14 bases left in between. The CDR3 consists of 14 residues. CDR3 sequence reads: CASRLDRYTYEQYF. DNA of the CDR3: TGTGCCAGCAGATTAGACAGGTACACCTACGAGCAGTACTTC.

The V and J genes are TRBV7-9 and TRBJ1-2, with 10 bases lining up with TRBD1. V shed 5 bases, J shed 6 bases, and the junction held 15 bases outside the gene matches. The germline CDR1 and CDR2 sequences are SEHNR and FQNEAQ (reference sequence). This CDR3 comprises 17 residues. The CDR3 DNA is TGTGCCAGCAGCAAGACAGGGGGCCAATCCCGCGTCGATGGCTACACCTTC. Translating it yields CASSKTGGQSRVDGYTF.

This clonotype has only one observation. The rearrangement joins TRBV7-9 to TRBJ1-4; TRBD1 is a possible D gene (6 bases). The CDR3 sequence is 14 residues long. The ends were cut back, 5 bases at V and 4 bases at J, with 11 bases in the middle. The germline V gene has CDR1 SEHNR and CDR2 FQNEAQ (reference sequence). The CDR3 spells CASSVRQDNEKLFF. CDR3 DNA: TGTGCCAGCAGCGTAAGACAGGATAATGAAAAACTGTTTTTT.

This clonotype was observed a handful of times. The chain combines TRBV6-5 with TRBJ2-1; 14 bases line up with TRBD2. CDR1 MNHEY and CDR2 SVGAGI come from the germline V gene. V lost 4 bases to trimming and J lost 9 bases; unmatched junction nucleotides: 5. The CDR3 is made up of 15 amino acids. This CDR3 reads CASSSTSGGAIEQFF. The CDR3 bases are TGTGCCAGCAGTTCGACTAGCGGGGGGGCAATTGAGCAGTTCTTC.

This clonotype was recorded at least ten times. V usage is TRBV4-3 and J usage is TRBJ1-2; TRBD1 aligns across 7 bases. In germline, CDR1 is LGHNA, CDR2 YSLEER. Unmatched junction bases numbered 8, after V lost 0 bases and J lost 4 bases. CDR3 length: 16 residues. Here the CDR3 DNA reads TGCGCCAGCAGCCAAGAACGGCAGGGGGGTGGCTATGGCTACACCTTC. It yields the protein CASSQERQGGGYGYTF.

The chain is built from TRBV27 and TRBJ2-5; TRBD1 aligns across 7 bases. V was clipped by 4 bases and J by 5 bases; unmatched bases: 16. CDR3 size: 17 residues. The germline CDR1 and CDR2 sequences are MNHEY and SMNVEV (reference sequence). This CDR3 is CASSSGQTGVVSETQYF. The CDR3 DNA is TGTGCCAGCAGTTCGGGCCAAACAGGGGTGGTATCGGAGACCCAGTACTTC.

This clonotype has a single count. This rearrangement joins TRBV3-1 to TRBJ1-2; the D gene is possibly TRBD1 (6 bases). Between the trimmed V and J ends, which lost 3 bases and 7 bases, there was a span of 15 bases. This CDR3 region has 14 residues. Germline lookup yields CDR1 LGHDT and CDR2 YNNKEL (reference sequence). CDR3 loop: CASSHSTGSCGYTF. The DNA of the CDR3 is TGTGCCAGCAGCCATTCCACAGGGAGCTGTGGCTACACCTTC.

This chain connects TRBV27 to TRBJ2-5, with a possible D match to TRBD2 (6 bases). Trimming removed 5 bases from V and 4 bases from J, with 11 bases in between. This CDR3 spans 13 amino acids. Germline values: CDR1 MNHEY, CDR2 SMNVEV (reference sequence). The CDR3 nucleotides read TGTGCCAGCAGTCCCCGGAGGGTAGAGACCCAGTACTTC. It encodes CASSPRRVETQYF.

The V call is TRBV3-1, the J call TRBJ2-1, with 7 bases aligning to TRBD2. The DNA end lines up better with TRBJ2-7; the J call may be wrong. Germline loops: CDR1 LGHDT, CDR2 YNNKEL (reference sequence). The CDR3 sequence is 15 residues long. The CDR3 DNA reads TGTGCCAGCTTGCCAAGGAGCGGGGTCACCTACGAGCAGTACTTC. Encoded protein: CASLPRSGVTYEQYF.

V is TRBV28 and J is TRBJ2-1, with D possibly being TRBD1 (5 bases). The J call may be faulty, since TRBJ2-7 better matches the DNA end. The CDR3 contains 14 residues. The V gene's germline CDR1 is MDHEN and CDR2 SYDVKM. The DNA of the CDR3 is TGTGCCAGCAGTCCGACAGCCATCTACAATGAGCAGTACTTC. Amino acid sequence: CASSPTAIYNEQYF.

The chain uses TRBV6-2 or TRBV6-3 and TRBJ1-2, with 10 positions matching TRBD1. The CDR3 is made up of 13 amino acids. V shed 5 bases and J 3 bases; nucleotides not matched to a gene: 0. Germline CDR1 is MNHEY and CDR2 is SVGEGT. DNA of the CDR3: TGTGCCAGCAGTGACAGGGGGCACTATGGCTACACCTTC. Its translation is CASSDRGHYGYTF.

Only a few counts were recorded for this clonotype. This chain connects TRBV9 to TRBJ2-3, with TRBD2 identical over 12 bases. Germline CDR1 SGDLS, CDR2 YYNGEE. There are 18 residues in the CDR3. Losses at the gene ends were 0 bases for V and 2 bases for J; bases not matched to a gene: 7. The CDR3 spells CASSVASGGAGHTDTQYF. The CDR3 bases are TGTGCCAGCAGCGTAGCTAGCGGGGGGGCCGGTCACACAGATACGCAGTATTTT.